Listed here are 2 T cell receptor beta chains from one sample, sequenced in a study of Graves' ophthalmopathy and Graves' hyperthyroidism. TCR beta CDR3 regions were amplified from RNA transcripts. Investigators did first-round RT-PCR with HTBI primers, then second-round multiplex PCR. TCRdb reprocessed the multiplex PCR reads via MiXCR and lists one record per CDR3 protein. Among 580,000 or so distinct CDR3 sequences listed, about 40% were seen once. Material: peripheral blood or thyroid tissue (not recorded which). The source of these receptors is an adult man with Graves' hyperthyroidism.

This clonotype was seen ten or more times. The V and J genes are TRBV2 and TRBJ2-7; D gene unclear. With 7 bases removed from V and 6 bases from J, the gap between germline ends came to 16 bases. The CDR3 is made up of 13 amino acids. CDR1 is SNHLY, CDR2 FYNNEI, per germline. This chain's CDR3 is CASTGPPGSEQYF. The CDR3 DNA is TGTGCCAGCACTGGCCCGCCGGGCTCCGAGCAGTACTTC. Supplemented by reference TRBV2 and TRBJ2-7, the full variable domain reads EPEVTQTPSHQVTQMGQEVILRCVPISNHLYFYWYRQILGQKVEFLVSFYNNEISEKSEIFDDQFSVERPDGSNFTLKIRSTKLEDSAMYFCASTGPPGSEQYFGPGTRLTVT.

This clonotype was seen repeatedly, ten times or more. This sequence joins TRBV25-1 and TRBJ1-3, with D uncertain. V gave up 4 bases and J gave up 0 bases, with 10 bases separating them. CDR1 is MGHDK and CDR2 is SYGVNS in the germline V gene. CDR3 length equals 15 residues. The CDR3 here is CASSGQANSGNTIYF. The DNA for the CDR3 is TGTGCCAGCAGTGGGCAGGCTAACTCTGGAAACACCATATATTTT.